One sample yielded the 20 T cell receptor beta chains listed below, sequenced in a study of T cells in pancreatic ductal adenocarcinoma. The method was immunoSEQ multiplex PCR; TCRdb's version includes in-frame clones alone and lacks a portion of them. This table has 100,000 or so clones, 90% to 95% appearing once. Surgery without prior neoadjuvant therapy was the treatment of the selected pancreatic ductal adenocarcinoma patients. The sample comprised PBMCs. The source is a human donor with pancreatic ductal adenocarcinoma.

The gene calls are TRBV7-9 and TRBJ2-7; 11 bases line up with TRBD1. CDR1 is SEHNR, CDR2 FQNEAQ, per germline (reference sequence). CDR3 length: 14 amino acids. The junction had 4 bases not matched to a gene; V was cut back by 2 bases and J by 7 bases. The CDR3 DNA is TGTGCCAGCAGCTTACAGGGGACAGGGGGTGAGCAGTACTTC. Residues: CASSLQGTGGEQYF.

The chain combines TRBV27 with TRBJ2-3, with 7 nucleotides matching TRBD1. V lost 3 bases and J lost 1; bases outside the gene matches: 4. Germline V gene lookup returns CDR1 MNHEY and CDR2 SMNVEV (reference sequence). The CDR3 runs to 15 residues. CDR3 residues: CASSFVTGGTDTQYF. The CDR3 DNA is TGTGCCAGCAGTTTCGTTACAGGGGGCACAGATACGCAGTATTTT.

The genes are TRBV9 and TRBJ2-1; 16 bases align to TRBD2. The junction had 4 bases not matched to a gene; V was cut back by 4 bases and J by 3 bases. The CDR3 has 17 residues. CDR1 SGDLS and CDR2 YYNGEE come from the germline V gene. CDR3 bases: TGTGCCAGCAGCTCGGGACTAGCGGGAGGGGGCTACAATGAGCAGTTCTTC. Residues: CASSSGLAGGGYNEQFF.

This chain links TRBV28 with TRBJ2-7, with a possible D match to TRBD1 (6 bases). From germline, CDR1 is MDHEN and CDR2 SYDVKM. Trimming took off 6 bases at V and 5 bases at J, with 17 bases between the two ends. The CDR3 is 14 amino acids. The CDR3 DNA reads TGTGCCAGCAGCCAACCCACAGGGTTTAACGAGCAGTACTTC. Its protein product is CASSQPTGFNEQYF.

J is TRBJ2-5 and V is TRBV6-1; D is unclear. V dropped 0 bases and J dropped 7 bases, with 9 bases sitting between them. The CDR3 sequence is 13 residues long. Germline V CDR1 and CDR2: MNHNS, SASEGT. DNA for the CDR3: TGTGCCAGCAGTGAAGCCCTAGATGGGACCCAGTACTTC. This gives the protein CASSEALDGTQYF.

The V call is TRBV5-4, the J call TRBJ2-3; 9 bases line up with TRBD2. The V and J ends lost 0 bases and 4 bases, in that order; junction bases with no gene match: 9. The CDR3 sequence is 17 residues long. The V gene's germline CDR1 is SGHNT and CDR2 YYREEE (reference sequence). In DNA, the CDR3 is TGTGCCAGCAGCTTGGATTTAGGCGGGAGGGCACCAGATACGCAGTATTTT. This codes for CASSLDLGGRAPDTQYF.

This chain links TRBV18 with TRBJ2-2; 10 positions agree with TRBD1. CDR1 and CDR2 (germline): KGHSH, LQKENI. The length of the CDR3 is 15 residues. The junction had 4 bases not matched to a gene; V was cut back by 6 bases and J by 3 bases. The CDR3 spells CASSPGQGYTGELFF. In DNA form, the CDR3 reads TGTGCCAGCTCGCCGGGACAGGGGTACACCGGGGAGCTGTTTTTT.

This chain joins TRBV2 and TRBJ1-5; the D gene is possibly TRBD1 (5 bases). From germline, CDR1 is SNHLY and CDR2 FYNNEI. Trimming removed 7 bases at V and 6 bases at J, with 10 bases between. This CDR3 has 12 amino acids. The CDR3 nucleotides read TGTGCCAGCAACGGGCAGGGTCAGCCCCAGCATTTT. Translation gives CASNGQGQPQHF.

The V and J genes are TRBV6-6 and TRBJ2-3, with D possibly matching TRBD1 (5 bases). The CDR3 consists of 16 residues. Germline values: CDR1 MNHNY, CDR2 SVGAGI (reference sequence). V gave up 0 bases and J gave up 6 bases, with 16 bases separating them. The CDR3 loop is CASSYSNRQNSDTQYF. The DNA of the CDR3 is TGTGCCAGCAGTTACTCCAATCGACAGAATTCTGATACGCAGTATTTT.

V gene TRBV5-1 combines with J gene TRBJ2-2; 8 bases match TRBD2. The germline V gene encodes CDR1 SGHRS and CDR2 YFSETQ. CDR3 length equals 15 residues. V lost 3 bases to trimming and J lost 7 bases; unmatched junction nucleotides: 8. CDR3 sequence (DNA): TGCGCCAGCAGCTCCGGTGGACTAGCCGGCGGGGAGCTGTTTTTT. Protein: CASSSGGLAGGELFF.

The chain carries TRBV11-2 and TRBJ2-1, with 7 bases identical to TRBD2. Per the germline V gene, CDR1 is SGHAT and CDR2 is FQNNGV. The V gene end was trimmed by 1 base and the J gene end by 6 bases; junction bases not matched to a gene: 6. The CDR3 length is 15 residues. DNA for the CDR3: TGTGCCAGCAGCTTAGGGCTAGCGGACTTCAATGAGCAGTTCTTC. Encoded protein: CASSLGLADFNEQFF.

CDR3 region: CASSPPGLSGTNTGELFF. The CDR3 nucleotides are TGTGCCAGCTCACCGCCGGGGCTTAGCGGGACCAACACCGGGGAGCTGTTTTTT. The chain is built from TRBV18 and TRBJ2-2; TRBD2 agrees at 8 bases. CDR1 is KGHSH and CDR2 is LQKENI in the germline V gene. CDR3 size: 18 residues. Trimming cost V 3 bases and J 2 bases; bases outside gene matches: 11.

The rearrangement joins TRBV7-9 to TRBJ1-1, with D tentatively TRBD1 (6 bases). Germline loops: CDR1 SEHNR, CDR2 FQNEAQ (reference sequence). This CDR3 is built from 13 residues. The germline V and J ends were trimmed by 7 bases and 2 bases, with 11 bases remaining between them. The CDR3 DNA sequence: TGTGCCAGCAACCAGGACAGTAACACTGAAGCTTTCTTT. It encodes CASNQDSNTEAFF.

The V and J genes are TRBV5-1 and TRBJ2-3; 11 nucleotides line up with TRBD2. The CDR3 is 15 amino acids. Looked up from germline, CDR1 is SGHRS and CDR2 is YFSETQ. Losses at the gene ends were 4 bases for V and 4 bases for J; bases not matched to a gene: 5. CDR3: CASSPGTSGPDTQYF. In DNA form, the CDR3 reads TGCGCCAGCAGCCCCGGGACTAGCGGCCCAGATACGCAGTATTTT.

J is TRBJ2-7 and V is TRBV5-6; D is ambiguous. Trimming left V 2 bases short and J 6 bases short, with 6 bases between. Per the germline V gene, CDR1 is SGHDT and CDR2 is YYEEEE. The CDR3 length is 11 residues. The CDR3 protein is CASSLSLEQYF. CDR3 DNA sequence: TGTGCCAGCAGCTTATCCCTCGAGCAGTACTTC.

In its sample, this clone was seen once. The chain joins TRBV5-8 to TRBJ2-5, with a possible D match to TRBD1 (5 bases). The germline V gene has CDR1 SGHTS and CDR2 YDEGEE. The CDR3 has 14 amino acids. V lost 1 base to trimming and J lost 1 base, with 8 bases between them. The CDR3 protein is CASSLWGTQETQYF. CDR3 coding DNA: TGTGCCAGCAGCTTGTGGGGCACCCAAGAGACCCAGTACTTC.

The chain employs TRBV15 and TRBJ2-7; 8 nucleotides line up with TRBD2. The germline gives CDR1 LNHNV, CDR2 YYDKDF (reference sequence). With V trimmed by 0 bases and J by 3 bases, 7 bases remained unmatched. The length of the CDR3 is 16 residues. CDR3 in DNA: TGTGCCACCAGCAGAGATCGGGGGGGGATCGGCTACGAGCAGTACTTC. It codes for CATSRDRGGIGYEQYF.

As regards this clone: A junction boundary mismatches the germline segment, possibly from a read error. The genes are TRBV5-3 and TRBJ2-7, with TRBD1 matching over 7 bases. TRBV5-3 is recorded as an ORF, its role being uncertain. The CDR3 is 15 residues long. CDR3 sequence reads: CASSLATGEFYEQYF. The CDR3, as DNA: TGTGCCAGCAGCTTGGCCACAGGGGAGTTCTACGAGCAGTACTTC.

This sequence joins TRBV19 and TRBJ2-2; D is undetermined. V was shortened by 3 bases and J by 1 base, with 12 bases between the two germline ends. Germline V lookup: CDR1 LNHDA, CDR2 SQIVND (reference sequence). The CDR3 has 16 residues. The CDR3 bases are TGTGCCAGTAGTATCCAGAGCGAATTGAACACCGGGGAGCTGTTTTTT. Translation: CASSIQSELNTGELFF. The full variable domain, rest sourced from reference TRBV19 and TRBJ2-2, is DGGITQSPKYLFRKEGQNVTLSCEQNLNHDAMYWYRQDPGQGLRLIYYSQIVNDFQKGDIAEGYSVSREKKESFPLTVTSAQKNPTAFYLCASSIQSELNTGELFFGEGSRLTVL.

This rearrangement joins TRBV15 to TRBJ2-7, with TRBD2 matching 9 bases. V shed 3 bases and J 2 bases; nucleotides not matched to a gene: 8. The CDR3 runs to 16 residues. Per the germline V gene, CDR1 is LNHNV and CDR2 is YYDKDF (reference sequence). The DNA for the CDR3 is TGTGCCACCAGCAGGAAACCGGGACTAGCAACCTACGAGCAGTACTTC. Translating it yields CATSRKPGLATYEQYF.